This T cell receptor (beta chain) is from a study of human T cells and chemical hapten exposure. MiXCR, run by TCRdb on the RACE reads, gives a single entry per CDR3 protein. The table has 75,000 to 100,000 distinct CDR3 sequences, roughly a tenth seen once. Documented time point: patch test 1, 2 weeks after DPC sensitization. Treatment specified: therapeutic diphenylcyclopropenone sensitization with weekly scalp DPC. This clonotype appeared many times. The clonotype originates from a man aged 35 to 55 with alopecia areata. Some clones in this sample may be carry-over from other donors' samples. The sample here was whole blood, taken in connection with sensitization to the hapten diphenylcyclopropenone (DPC).

CDR3 in DNA: TGTGCCAGCACCCTCCTCCCCGGGAGAGGAGGCACAGATACGCAGTATTTT. Encoded protein: CASTLLPGRGGTDTQYF. This rearrangement joins TRBV11-2 to TRBJ2-3, with TRBD2 as a possible D gene (6 bases). Germline V CDR1 and CDR2: SGHAT, FQNNGV. V lost 7 bases and J lost 1, with 21 bases in between. This CDR3 comprises 17 residues.